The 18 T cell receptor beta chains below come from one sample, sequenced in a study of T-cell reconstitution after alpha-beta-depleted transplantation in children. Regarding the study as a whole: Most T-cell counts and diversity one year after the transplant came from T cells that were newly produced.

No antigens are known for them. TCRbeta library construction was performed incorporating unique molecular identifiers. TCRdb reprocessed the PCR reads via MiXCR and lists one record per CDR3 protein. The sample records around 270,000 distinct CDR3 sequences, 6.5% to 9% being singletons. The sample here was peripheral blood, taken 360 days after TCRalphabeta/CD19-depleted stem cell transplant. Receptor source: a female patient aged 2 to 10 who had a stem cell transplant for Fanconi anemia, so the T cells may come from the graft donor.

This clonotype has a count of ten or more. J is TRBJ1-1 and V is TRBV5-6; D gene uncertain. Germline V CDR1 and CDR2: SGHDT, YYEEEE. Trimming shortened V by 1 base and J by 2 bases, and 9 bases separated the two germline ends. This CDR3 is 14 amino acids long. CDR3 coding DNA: TGTGCCAGCAGCTTGTGGGGTCTCAACACTGAAGCTTTCTTT. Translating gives CASSLWGLNTEAFF. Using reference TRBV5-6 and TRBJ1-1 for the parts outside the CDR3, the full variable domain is DAGVTQSPTHLIKTRGQQVTLRCSPKSGHDTVSWYQQALGQGPQFIFQYYEEEERQRGNFPDRFSGHQFPNYSSELNVNALLLGDSALYLCASSLWGLNTEAFFGQGTRLTVV.

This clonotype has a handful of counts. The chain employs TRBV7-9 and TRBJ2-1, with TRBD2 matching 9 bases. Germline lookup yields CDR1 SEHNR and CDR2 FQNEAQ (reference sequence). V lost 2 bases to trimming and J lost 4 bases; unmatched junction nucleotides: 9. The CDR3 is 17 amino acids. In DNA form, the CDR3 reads TGTGCCAGCAGCTTACGGGTGCTAGCGGGGATTTACAATGAGCAGTTCTTC. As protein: CASSLRVLAGIYNEQFF. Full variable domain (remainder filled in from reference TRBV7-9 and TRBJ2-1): DTGVSQNPRHKITKRGQNVTFRCDPISEHNRLYWYRQTLGQGPEFLTYFQNEAQLEKSRLLSDRFSAERPKGSFSTLEIQRTEQGDSAMYLCASSLRVLAGIYNEQFFGPGTRLTVL.

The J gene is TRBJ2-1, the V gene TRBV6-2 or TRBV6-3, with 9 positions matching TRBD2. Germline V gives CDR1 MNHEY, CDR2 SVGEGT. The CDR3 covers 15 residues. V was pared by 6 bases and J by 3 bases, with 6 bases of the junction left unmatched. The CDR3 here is CASRMEAGGYNEQFF. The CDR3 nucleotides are TGTGCCAGCAGGATGGAAGCGGGGGGCTACAATGAGCAGTTCTTC.

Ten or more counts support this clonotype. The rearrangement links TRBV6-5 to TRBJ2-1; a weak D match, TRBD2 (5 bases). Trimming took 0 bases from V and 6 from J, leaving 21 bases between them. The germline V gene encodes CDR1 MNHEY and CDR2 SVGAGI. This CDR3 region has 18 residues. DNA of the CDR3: TGTGCCAGCAGTTACTCTCGGGCTAACCTAGCAAACCCCAATGAGCAGTTCTTC. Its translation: CASSYSRANLANPNEQFF.

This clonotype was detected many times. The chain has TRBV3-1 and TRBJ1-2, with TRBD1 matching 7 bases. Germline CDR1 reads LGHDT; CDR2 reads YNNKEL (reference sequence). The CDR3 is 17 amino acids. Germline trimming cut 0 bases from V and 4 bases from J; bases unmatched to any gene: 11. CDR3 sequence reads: CASSQDIQGDRAYGYTF. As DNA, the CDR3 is TGTGCCAGCAGCCAAGATATCCAGGGGGACCGCGCCTATGGCTACACCTTC.

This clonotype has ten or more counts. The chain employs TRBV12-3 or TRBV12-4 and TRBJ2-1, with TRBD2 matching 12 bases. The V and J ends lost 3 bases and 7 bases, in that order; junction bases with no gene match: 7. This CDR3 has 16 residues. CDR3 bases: TGTGCCAGCAGTTTTAGTGTGACTAGCGGGGGTAATGAGCAGTTCTTC. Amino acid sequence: CASSFSVTSGGNEQFF.

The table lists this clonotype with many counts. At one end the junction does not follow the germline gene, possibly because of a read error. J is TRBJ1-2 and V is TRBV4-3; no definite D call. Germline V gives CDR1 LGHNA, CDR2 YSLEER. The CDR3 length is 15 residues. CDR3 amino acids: CASSQDHGGLRGYTF. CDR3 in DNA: TGCGCCAGCAGTCAAGATCACGGCGGTCTAAGGGGCTACACCTTC.

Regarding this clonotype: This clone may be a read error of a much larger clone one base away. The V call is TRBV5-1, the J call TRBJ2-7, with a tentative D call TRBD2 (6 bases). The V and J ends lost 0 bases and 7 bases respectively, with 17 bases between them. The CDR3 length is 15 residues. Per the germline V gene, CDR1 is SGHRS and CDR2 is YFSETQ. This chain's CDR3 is CASSLDLVGGLEQYF. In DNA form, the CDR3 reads TGCGCCAGCAGCTTGGACCTAGTGGGAGGATTGGAGCAGTACTTC.

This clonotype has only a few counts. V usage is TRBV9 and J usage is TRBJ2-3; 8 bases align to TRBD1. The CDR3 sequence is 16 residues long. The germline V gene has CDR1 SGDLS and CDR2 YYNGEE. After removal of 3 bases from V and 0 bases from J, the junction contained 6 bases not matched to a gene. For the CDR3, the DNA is TGTGCCAGCAGCGGTGCCAGGGGGCCAAGCACAGATACGCAGTATTTT. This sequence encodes CASSGARGPSTDTQYF.

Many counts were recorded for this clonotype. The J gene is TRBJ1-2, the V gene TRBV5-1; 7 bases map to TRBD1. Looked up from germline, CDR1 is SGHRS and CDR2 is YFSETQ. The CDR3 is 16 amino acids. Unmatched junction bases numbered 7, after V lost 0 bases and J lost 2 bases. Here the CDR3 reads CASSLAGLQGNYGYTF. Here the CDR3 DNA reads TGCGCCAGCAGCTTGGCGGGCTTACAGGGGAACTATGGCTACACCTTC.

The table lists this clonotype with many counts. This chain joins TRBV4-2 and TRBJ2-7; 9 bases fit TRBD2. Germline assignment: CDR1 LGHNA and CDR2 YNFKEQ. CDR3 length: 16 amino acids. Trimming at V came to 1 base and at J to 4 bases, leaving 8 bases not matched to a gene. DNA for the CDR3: TGTGCCAGCAGCCAAGCTGCGGGTAGCGGGAGTTACGAGCAGTACTTC. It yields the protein CASSQAAGSGSYEQYF.

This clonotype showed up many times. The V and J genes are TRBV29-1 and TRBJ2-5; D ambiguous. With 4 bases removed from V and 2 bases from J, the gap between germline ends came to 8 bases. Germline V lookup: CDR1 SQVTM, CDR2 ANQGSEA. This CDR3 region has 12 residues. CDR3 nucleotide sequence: TGCAGCGTTGTAACCGGGCAAGAGACCCAGTACTTC. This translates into CSVVTGQETQYF. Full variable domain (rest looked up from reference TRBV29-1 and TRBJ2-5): SAVISQKPSRDICQRGTSLTIQCQVDSQVTMMFWYRQQPGQSLTLIATANQGSEATYESGFVIDKFPISRPNLTFSTLTVSNMSPEDSSIYLCSVVTGQETQYFGPGTRLLVL.

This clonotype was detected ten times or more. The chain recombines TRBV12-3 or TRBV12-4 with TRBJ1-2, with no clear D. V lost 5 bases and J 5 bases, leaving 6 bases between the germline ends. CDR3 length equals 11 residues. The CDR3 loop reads CASSAGYGYTF. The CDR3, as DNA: TGTGCCAGCAGTGCAGGTTATGGCTACACCTTC.

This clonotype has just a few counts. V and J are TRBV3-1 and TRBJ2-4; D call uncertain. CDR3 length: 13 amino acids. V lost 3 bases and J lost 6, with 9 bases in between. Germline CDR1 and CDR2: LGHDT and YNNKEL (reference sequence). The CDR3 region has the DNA TGTGCCAGCAGCCAGAATCGAGGAAACATTCAGTACTTC. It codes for CASSQNRGNIQYF.

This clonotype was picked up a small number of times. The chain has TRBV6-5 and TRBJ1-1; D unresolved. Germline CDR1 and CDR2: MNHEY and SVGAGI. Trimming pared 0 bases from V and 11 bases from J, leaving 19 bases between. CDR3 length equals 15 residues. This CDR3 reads CASSYSFYPRTVAFF. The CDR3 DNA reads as TGTGCCAGCAGTTACTCTTTCTACCCCCGAACCGTTGCTTTCTTT.

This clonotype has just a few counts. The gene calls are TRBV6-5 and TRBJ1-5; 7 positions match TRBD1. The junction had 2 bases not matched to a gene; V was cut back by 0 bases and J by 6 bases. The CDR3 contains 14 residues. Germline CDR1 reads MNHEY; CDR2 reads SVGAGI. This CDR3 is CASSYSTGFQPQHF. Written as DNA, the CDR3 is TGTGCCAGCAGTTACTCGACAGGGTTTCAGCCCCAGCATTTT.

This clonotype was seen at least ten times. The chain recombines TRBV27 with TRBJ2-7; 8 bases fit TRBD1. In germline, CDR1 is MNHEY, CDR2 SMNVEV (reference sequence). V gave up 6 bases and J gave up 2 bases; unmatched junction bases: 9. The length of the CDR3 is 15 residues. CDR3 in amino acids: CASSLPGQVTYEQYF. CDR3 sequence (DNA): TGTGCCAGCAGCCTACCGGGACAGGTGACCTACGAGCAGTACTTC.

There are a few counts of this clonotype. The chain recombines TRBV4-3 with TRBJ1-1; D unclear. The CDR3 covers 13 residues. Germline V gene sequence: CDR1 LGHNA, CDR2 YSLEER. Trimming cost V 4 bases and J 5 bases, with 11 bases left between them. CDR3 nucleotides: TGCGCCAGCAGCCGCAGCCTGCCGACTGAAGCTTTCTTT. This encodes CASSRSLPTEAFF.